This T cell receptor (beta chain) derives from a study of cytomegalovirus exposure and HLA in healthy donors. As for this clone: Its antigen is unknown.

The study ran its PCR with 60 Vbeta and 13 Jbeta primers. TCRdb's table, derived via immunoSEQ multiplex PCR, lists solely in-frame clones and lacks some. The sample includes around 100,000 clones, about three quarters of them seen just once. Study-wide findings and caveats: TCR beta sequences numbering around 15,000 were associated with HLA alleles at 0.05 false discovery rate in a later analysis. The Asian-associated ancestry cluster reportedly had fewer N-insertions than the approximately 650-donor mean in a later analysis.

CDR1 and CDR2 (germline): MNHNS, SASEGT. The CDR3 is made up of 13 amino acids. Trimming cost V 6 bases and J 8 bases, with 14 bases left between them. Sequencing was done on a sample of PBMCs. The TCR originated in a man aged 55 to 69 in good health and CMV-seropositive. The chain is built from TRBV6-1 and TRBJ2-1, with D maybe TRBD2 (6 bases). The CDR3 nucleotides are TGTGCCAGCAGGGGGACTTCGACTTATGAGCAGTTCTTC. Protein: CASRGTSTYEQFF.